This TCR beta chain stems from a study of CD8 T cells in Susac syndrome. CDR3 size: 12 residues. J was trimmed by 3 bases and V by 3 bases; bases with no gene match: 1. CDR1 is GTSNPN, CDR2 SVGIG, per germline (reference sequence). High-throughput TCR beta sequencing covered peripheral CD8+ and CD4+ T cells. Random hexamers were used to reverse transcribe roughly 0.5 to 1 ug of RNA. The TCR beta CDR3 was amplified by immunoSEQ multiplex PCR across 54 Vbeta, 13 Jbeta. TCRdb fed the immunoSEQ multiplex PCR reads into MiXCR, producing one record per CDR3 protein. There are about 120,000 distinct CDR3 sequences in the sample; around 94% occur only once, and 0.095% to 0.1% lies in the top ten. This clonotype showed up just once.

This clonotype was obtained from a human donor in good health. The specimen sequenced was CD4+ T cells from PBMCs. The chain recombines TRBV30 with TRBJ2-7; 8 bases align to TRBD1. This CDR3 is CAWSTGGYEQYF. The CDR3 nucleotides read TGTGCCTGGAGCACAGGGGGCTACGAGCAGTACTTC. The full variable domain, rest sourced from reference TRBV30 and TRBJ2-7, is SQTIHQWPATLVQPVGSPLSLECTVEGTSNPNLYWYRQAAGRGLQLLFYSVGIGQISSEVPQNLSASRPQDRQFILSSKKLLLSDSGFYLCAWSTGGYEQYFGPGTRLTVT.